This TCR beta chain was documented in a study of T cells after yellow fever vaccination. In the study overall: Those fractions that held only low numbers of cells were prepared using the SMART-Seq v4 Ultra Low Input RNA kit.

The CDR3 spans 14 residues. With V trimmed by 3 bases and J by 3 bases, 3 bases remained unmatched. Germline assignment: CDR1 MNHEY and CDR2 SMNVEV (reference sequence). Study conclusions and caveats: Re-detected after boosting: most primary clones, 96% of CD4 and about 85% of CD8.

Universal primer sites and UMIs were introduced during 5'RACE template-switching synthesis of TCR cDNA. TCRdb processed the 5' RACE reads anew with MiXCR; each CDR3 protein has one entry. This table has 350,000 or so distinct CDR3 sequences, roughly 8.4% appearing once. In regard to this clonotype: Its antigen is unidentified.

This specimen consisted of PBMCs, obtained roughly 45 days after the first yellow fever vaccination. The TCR originated in a man younger than 35 who received the YFV17D yellow fever vaccine. The chain links TRBV27 to TRBJ2-3; 7 nucleotides match TRBD2. The CDR3 DNA reads TGTGCCAGCAGTTTCCGACTAGCTACAGATACGCAGTATTTT. Its translation: CASSFRLATDTQYF.